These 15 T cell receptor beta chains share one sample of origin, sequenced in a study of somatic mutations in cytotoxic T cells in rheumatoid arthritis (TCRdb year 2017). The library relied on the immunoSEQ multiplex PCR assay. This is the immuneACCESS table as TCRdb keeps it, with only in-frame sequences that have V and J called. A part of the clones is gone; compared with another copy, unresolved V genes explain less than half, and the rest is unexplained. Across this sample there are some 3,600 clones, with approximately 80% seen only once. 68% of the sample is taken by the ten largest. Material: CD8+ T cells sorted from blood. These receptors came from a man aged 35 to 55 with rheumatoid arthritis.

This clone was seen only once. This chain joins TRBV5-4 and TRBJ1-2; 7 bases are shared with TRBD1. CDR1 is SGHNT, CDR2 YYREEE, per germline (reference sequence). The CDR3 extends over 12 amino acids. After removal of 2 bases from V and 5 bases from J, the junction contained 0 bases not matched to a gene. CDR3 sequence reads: CASSLQGYGYTF. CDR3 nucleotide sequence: TGTGCCAGCAGCTTACAGGGGTATGGCTACACCTTC.

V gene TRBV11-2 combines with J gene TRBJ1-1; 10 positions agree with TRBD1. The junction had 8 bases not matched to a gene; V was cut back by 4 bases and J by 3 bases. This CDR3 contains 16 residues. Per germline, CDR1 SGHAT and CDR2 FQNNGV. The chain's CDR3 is CASSSDRDRGDTEAFF. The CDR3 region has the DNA TGTGCCAGCAGCTCGGACCGGGACAGGGGTGACACTGAAGCTTTCTTT.

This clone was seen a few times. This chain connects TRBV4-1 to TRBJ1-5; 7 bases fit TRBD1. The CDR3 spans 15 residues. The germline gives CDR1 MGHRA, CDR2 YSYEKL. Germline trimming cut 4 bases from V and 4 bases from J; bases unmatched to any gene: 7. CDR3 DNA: TGCGCCAGCAGCCCAACAGGGGACCCTAATCAGCCCCAGCATTTT. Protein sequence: CASSPTGDPNQPQHF.

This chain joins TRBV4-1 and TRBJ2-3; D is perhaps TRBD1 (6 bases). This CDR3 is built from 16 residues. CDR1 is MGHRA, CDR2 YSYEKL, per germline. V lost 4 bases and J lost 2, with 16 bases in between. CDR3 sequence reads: CASSRVHRDLTDTQYF. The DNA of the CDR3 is TGCGCCAGCAGCCGAGTCCACAGGGACCTCACAGATACGCAGTATTTT.

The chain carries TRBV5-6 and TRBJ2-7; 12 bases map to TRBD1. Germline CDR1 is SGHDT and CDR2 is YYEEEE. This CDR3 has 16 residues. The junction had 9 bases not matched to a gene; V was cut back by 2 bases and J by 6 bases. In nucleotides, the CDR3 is TGTGCCAGCAGCTTCCTCCGGGACAGGGGGCTAGGCGAGCAGTACTTC. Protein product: CASSFLRDRGLGEQYF.

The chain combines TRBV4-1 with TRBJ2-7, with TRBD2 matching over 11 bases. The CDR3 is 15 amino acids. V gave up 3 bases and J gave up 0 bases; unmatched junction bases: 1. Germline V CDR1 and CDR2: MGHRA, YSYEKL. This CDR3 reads CASSQTSGDSYEQYF. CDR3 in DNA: TGCGCCAGCAGCCAGACTAGCGGGGACTCCTACGAGCAGTACTTC.

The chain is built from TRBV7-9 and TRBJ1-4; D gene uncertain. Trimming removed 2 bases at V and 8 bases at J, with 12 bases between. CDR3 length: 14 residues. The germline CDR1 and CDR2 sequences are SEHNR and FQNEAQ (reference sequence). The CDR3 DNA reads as TGTGCCAGCAGCTTAACGGGAGGAGAGGAAAAACTGTTTTTT. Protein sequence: CASSLTGGEEKLFF.

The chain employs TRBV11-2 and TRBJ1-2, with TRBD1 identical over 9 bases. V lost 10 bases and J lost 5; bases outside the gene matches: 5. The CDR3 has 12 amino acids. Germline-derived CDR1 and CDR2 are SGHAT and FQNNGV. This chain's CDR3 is CATPTGGYGYTF. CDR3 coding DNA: TGTGCCACCCCGACAGGGGGGTATGGCTACACCTTC.

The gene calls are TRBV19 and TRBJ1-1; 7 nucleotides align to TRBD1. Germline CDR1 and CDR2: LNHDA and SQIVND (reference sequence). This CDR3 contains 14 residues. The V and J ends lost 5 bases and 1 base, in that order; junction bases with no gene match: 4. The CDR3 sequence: CASSHNRGNTEAFF. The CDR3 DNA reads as TGTGCCAGTAGTCATAACAGGGGGAACACTGAAGCTTTCTTT.

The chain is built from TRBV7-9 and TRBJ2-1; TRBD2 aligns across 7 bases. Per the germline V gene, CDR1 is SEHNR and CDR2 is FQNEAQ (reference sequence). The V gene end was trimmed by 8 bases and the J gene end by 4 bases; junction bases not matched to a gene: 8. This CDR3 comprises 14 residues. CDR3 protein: CASEGLPLYNEQFF. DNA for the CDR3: TGTGCCAGCGAGGGACTACCCCTATACAATGAGCAGTTCTTC.

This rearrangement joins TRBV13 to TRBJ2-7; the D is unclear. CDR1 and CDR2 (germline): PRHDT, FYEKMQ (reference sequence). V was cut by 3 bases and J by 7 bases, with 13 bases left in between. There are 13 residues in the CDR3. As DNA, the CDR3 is TGTGCCAGCAGCTTCCATAGAGCGAGGGAGCAGTACTTC. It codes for CASSFHRAREQYF.

The CDR3 DNA reads as TGTGCCAGTAGTTTGAGCTCCTCTGGAAACACCATATATTTT. Its translation: CASSLSSSGNTIYF. The genes are TRBV19 and TRBJ1-3; the D is unclear. In germline, CDR1 is LNHDA, CDR2 SQIVND (reference sequence). The CDR3 runs to 14 residues. The V gene lost 5 bases and the J gene lost 0 bases, with 8 bases spanning the gap.

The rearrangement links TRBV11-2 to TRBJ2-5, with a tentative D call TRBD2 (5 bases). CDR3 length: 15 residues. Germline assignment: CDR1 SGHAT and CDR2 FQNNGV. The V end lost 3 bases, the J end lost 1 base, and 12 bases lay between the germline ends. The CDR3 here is CASSFWAGVQETQYF. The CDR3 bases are TGTGCCAGCAGCTTCTGGGCGGGCGTCCAAGAGACCCAGTACTTC. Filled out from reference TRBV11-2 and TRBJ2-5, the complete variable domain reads EAGVAQSPRYKIIEKRQSVAFWCNPISGHATLYWYQQILGQGPKLLIQFQNNGVVDDSQLPKDRFSAERLKGVDSTLKIQPAKLEDSAVYLCASSFWAGVQETQYFGPGTRLLVL.

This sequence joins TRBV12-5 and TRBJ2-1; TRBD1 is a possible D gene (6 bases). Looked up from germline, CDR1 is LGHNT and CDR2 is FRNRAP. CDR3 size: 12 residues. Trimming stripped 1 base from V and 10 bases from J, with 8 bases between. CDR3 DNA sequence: TGTGCTAGTGGTTTGGACAGGGTCGAGCAGTTCTTC. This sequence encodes CASGLDRVEQFF. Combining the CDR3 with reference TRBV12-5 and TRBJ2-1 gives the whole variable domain DARVTQTPRHKVTEMGQEVTMRCQPILGHNTVFWYRQTMMQGLELLAYFRNRAPLDDSGMPKDRFSAEMPDATLATLKIQPSEPRDSAVYFCASGLDRVEQFFGPGTRLTVL.

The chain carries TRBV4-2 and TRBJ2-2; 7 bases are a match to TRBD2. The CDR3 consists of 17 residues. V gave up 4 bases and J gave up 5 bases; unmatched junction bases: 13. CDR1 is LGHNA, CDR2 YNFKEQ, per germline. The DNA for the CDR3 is TGTGCCAGCAGCCGACCCGGACTAGTAAGGGTGACCGGGGAGCTGTTTTTT. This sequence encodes CASSRPGLVRVTGELFF.